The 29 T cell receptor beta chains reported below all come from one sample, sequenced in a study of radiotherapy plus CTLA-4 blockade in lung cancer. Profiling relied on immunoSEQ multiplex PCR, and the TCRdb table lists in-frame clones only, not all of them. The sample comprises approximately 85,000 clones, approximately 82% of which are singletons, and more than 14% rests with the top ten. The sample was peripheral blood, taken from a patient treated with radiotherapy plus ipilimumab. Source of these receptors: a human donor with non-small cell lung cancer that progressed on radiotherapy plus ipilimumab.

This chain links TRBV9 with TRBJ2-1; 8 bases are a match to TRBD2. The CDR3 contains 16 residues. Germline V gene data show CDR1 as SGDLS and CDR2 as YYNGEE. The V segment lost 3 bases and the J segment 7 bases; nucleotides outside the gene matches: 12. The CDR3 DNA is TGTGCCAGCAGCGCCTTGTCGGGAGGGCCGGGTAATGAGCAGTTCTTC. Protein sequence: CASSALSGGPGNEQFF.

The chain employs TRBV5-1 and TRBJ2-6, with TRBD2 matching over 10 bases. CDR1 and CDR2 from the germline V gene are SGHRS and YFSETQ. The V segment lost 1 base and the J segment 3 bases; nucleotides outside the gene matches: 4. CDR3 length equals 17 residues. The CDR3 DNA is TGCGCCAGCAGCTTGACTAGCGGGATGATTGGGGCCAACGTCCTGACTTTC. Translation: CASSLTSGMIGANVLTF.

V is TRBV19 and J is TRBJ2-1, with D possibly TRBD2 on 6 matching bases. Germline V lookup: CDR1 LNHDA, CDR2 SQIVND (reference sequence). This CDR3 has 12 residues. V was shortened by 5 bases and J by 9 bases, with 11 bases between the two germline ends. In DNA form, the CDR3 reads TGTGCCAGTAGTGGCCTCGGGGGTGAGCAGTTCTTC. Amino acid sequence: CASSGLGGEQFF.

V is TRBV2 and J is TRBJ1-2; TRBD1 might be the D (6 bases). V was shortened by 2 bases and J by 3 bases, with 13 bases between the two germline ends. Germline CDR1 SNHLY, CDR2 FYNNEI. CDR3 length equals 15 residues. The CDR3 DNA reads TGTGCCAGCAGTGAATCGGCAGGGGCTTACTATGGCTACACCTTC. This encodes CASSESAGAYYGYTF. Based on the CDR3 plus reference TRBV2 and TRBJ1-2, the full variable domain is EPEVTQTPSHQVTQMGQEVILRCVPISNHLYFYWYRQILGQKVEFLVSFYNNEISEKSEIFDDQFSVERPDGSNFTLKIRSTKLEDSAMYFCASSESAGAYYGYTFGSGTRLTVV.

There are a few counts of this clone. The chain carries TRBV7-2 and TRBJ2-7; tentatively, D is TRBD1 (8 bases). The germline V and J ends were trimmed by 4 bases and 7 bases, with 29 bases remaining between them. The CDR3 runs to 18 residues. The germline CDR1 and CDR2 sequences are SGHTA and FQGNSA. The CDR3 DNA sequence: TGTGCCAGCAGCTCGGACAGGGCTGGACTAGGGACCCCGAGGGAGCAGTACTTC. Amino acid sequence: CASSSDRAGLGTPREQYF. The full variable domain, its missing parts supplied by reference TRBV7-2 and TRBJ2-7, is GAGVSQSPSNKVTEKGKDVELRCDPISGHTALYWYRQSLGQGLEFLIYFQGNSAPDKSGLPSDRFSAERTGGSVSTLTIQRTQQEDSAVYLCASSSDRAGLGTPREQYFGPGTRLTVT.

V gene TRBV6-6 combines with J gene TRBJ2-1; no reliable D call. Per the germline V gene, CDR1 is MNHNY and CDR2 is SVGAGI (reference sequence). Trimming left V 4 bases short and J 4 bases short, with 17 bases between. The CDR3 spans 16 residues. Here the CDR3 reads CASSSGPSDLYNEQFF. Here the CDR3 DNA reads TGTGCCAGCAGTTCCGGCCCGTCGGACCTTTACAATGAGCAGTTCTTC.

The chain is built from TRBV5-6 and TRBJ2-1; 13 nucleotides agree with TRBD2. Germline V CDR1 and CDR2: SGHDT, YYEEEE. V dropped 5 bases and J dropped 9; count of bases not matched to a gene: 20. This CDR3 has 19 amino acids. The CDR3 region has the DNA TGTGCCAGCAGGTTCCGGACTAGCGGGAGCTTAGGATCGATCGGTGAGCAGTTCTTC. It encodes CASRFRTSGSLGSIGEQFF.

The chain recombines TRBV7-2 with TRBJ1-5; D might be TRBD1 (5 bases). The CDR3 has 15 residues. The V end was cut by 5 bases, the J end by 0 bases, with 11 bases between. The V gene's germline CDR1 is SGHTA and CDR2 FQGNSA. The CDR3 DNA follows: TGTGCCAGCAGCCAGGTGGGGGGTAGCAATCAGCCCCAGCATTTT. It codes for CASSQVGGSNQPQHF. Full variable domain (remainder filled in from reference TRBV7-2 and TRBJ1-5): GAGVSQSPSNKVTEKGKDVELRCDPISGHTALYWYRQSLGQGLEFLIYFQGNSAPDKSGLPSDRFSAERTGGSVSTLTIQRTQQEDSAVYLCASSQVGGSNQPQHFGDGTRLSIL.

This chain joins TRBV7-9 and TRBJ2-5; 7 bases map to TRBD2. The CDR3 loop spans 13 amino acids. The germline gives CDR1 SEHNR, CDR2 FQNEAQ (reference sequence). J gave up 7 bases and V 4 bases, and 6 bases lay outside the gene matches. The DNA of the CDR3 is TGTGCCAGCAGCTCCGAGGGGAGGGGGACCCAGTACTTC. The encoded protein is CASSSEGRGTQYF.

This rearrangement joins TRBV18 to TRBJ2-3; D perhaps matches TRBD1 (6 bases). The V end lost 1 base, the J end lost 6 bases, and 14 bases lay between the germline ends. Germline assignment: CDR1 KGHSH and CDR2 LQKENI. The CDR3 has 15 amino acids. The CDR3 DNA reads TGTGCCAGCTCACCACTGGCTAGCACAGGGGATACGCAGTATTTT. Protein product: CASSPLASTGDTQYF.

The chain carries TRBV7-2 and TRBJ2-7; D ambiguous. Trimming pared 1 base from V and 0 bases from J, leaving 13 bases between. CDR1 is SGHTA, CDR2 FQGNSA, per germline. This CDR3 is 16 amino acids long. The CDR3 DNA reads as TGTGCCAGCAGCTTAGACAGTTCCCCAAGCTCCTACGAGCAGTACTTC. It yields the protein CASSLDSSPSSYEQYF.

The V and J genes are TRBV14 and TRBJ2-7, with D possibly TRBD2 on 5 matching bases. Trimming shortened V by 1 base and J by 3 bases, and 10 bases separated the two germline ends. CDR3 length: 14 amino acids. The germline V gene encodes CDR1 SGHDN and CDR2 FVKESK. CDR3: CASSQAAGVYEQYF. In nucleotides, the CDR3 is TGTGCCAGCAGCCAAGCAGCCGGGGTCTACGAGCAGTACTTC.

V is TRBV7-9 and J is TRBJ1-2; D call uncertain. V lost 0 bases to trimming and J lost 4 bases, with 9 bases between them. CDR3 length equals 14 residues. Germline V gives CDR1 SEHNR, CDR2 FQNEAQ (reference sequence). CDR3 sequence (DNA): TGTGCCAGCAGCTTAGCGAATAGCCTCTATGGCTACACCTTC. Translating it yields CASSLANSLYGYTF.

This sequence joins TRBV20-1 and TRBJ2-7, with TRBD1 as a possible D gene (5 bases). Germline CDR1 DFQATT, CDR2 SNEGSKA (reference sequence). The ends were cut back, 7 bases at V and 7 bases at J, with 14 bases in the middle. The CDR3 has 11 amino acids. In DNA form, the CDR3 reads TGCAGTGTTGGCAGGGCGAGGGAGCAGTACTTC. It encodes CSVGRAREQYF.

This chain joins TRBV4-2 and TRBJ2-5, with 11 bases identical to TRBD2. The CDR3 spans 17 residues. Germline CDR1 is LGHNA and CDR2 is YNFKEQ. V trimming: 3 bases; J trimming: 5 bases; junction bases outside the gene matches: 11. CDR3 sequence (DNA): TGTGCCAGCAGCCACGGACCGGGACTAGCGGTGGGTGAGACCCAGTACTTC. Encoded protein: CASSHGPGLAVGETQYF.

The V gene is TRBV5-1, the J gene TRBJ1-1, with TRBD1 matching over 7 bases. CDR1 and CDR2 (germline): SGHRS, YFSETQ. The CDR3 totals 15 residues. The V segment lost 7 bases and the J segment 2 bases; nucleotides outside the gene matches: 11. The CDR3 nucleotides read TGCGCCAGCCGGGTGGGGGGGACAGCCAACACTGAAGCTTTCTTT. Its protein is CASRVGGTANTEAFF.

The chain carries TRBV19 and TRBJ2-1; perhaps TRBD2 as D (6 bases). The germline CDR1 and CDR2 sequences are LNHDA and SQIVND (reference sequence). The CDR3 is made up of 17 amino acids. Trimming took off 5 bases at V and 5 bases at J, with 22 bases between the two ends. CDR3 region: CASSPRPGTAINNEQFF. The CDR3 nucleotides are TGTGCCAGTAGTCCCAGACCCGGGACTGCCATAAACAATGAGCAGTTCTTC.

The CDR3 loop reads CAIRGTAWNEQFF. The CDR3, as DNA: TGTGCCATCAGAGGGACGGCCTGGAATGAGCAGTTCTTC. The genes are TRBV10-3 and TRBJ2-1, with D perhaps assigned TRBD1 or TRBD2 (5 bases each). Germline V gene lookup returns CDR1 ENHRY and CDR2 SYGVKD. This CDR3 contains 13 residues. The V end lost 6 bases, the J end lost 7 bases, and 13 bases lay between the germline ends.

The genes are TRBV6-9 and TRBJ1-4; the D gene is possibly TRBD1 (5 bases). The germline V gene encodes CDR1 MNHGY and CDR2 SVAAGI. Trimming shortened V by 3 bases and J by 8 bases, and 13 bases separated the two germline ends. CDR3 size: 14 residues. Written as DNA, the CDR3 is TGTGCCAGCAGTTACGCAGGGTTAAGGGAAAAACTGTTTTTT. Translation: CASSYAGLREKLFF.

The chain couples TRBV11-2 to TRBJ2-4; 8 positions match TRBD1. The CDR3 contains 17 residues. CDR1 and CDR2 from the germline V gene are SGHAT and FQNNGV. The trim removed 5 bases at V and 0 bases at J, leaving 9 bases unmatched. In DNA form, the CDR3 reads TGTGCCAGCAGCAGGAGGACAGGGAGCGTAGCCAAAAACATTCAGTACTTC. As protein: CASSRRTGSVAKNIQYF.

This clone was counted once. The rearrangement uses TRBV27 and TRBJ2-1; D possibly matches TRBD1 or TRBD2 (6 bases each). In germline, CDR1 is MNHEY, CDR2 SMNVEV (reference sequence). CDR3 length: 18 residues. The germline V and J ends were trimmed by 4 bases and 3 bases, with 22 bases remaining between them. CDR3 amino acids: CASSSLRSVGGLYNEQFF. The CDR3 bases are TGTGCCAGCAGTTCCCTTAGGTCCGTTGGGGGGCTCTACAATGAGCAGTTCTTC.

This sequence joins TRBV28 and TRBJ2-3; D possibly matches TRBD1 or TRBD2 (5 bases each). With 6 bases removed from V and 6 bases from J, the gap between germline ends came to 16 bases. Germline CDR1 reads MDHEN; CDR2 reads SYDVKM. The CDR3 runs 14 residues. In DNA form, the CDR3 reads TGTGCCAGCAGAACGGGGACGGCCGCGGATACGCAGTATTTT. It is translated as CASRTGTAADTQYF.

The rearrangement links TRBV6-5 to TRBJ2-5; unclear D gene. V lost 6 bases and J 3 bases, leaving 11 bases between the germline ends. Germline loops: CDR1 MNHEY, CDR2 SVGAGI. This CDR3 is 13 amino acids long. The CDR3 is CASSYQSEETQYF. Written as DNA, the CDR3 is TGTGCCAGCAGCTACCAGAGCGAAGAGACCCAGTACTTC.

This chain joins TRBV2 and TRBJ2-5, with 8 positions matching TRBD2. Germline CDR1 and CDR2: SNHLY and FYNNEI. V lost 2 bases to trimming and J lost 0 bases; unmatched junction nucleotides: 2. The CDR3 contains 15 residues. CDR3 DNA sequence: TGTGCCAGCAGTGAACAGGGACTAGACCAAGAGACCCAGTACTTC. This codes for CASSEQGLDQETQYF. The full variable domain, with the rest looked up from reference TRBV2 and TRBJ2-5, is EPEVTQTPSHQVTQMGQEVILRCVPISNHLYFYWYRQILGQKVEFLVSFYNNEISEKSEIFDDQFSVERPDGSNFTLKIRSTKLEDSAMYFCASSEQGLDQETQYFGPGTRLLVL.

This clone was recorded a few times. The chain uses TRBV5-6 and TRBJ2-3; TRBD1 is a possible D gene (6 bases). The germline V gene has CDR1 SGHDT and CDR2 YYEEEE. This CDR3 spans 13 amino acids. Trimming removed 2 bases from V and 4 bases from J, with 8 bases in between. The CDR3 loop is CASSFGGPDTQYF. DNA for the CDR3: TGTGCCAGCAGCTTTGGGGGCCCAGATACGCAGTATTTT.

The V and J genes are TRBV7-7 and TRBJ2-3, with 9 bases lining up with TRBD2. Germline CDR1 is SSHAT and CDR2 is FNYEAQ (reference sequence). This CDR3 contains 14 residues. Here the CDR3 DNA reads TGTGCTAGCGCGGCGGGAGGGCCAACAGATACGCAGTATTTT. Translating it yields CASAAGGPTDTQYF.

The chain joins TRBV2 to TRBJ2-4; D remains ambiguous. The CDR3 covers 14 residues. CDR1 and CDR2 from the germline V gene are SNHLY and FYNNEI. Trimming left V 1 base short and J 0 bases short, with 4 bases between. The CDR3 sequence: CASSEGLAKNIQYF. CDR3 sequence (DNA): TGTGCCAGCAGTGAAGGTCTAGCCAAAAACATTCAGTACTTC.

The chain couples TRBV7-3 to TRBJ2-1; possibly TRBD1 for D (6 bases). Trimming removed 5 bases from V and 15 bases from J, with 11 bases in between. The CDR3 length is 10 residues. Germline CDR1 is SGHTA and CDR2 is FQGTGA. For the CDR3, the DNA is TGTGCCAGCAGCCCTGACAGGCTGTTCTTC. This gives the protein CASSPDRLFF.

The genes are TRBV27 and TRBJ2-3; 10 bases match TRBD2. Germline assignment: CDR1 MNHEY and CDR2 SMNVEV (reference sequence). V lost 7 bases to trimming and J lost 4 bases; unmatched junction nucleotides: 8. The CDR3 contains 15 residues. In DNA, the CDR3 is TGTGCCAGCAATCAAGCGGGGGGGCTGGCAGATACGCAGTATTTT. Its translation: CASNQAGGLADTQYF.